A single T cell receptor (beta chain) is shown here with its context. Its antigen remains unidentified. The CDR3 totals 15 residues. The germline gives CDR1 MDHEN, CDR2 SYDVKM. J lost 2 bases, V lost 5 bases, and 6 bases had no gene match. PCR employed 60 Vbeta and 13 Jbeta primers. Sequencing used immunoSEQ multiplex PCR; TCRdb keeps in-frame clones, though not all of them. The table includes more than 95,000 clones, about 85% detected once. This entry comes from a study of cytomegalovirus exposure and HLA in healthy donors. Overall study results and limits: A cluster of highly shared sequence variants was likely a sequencing artifact.

This clonotype originated in a young man in good health and CMV-seropositive. Input material: PBMCs. The chain combines TRBV28 with TRBJ2-4, with 7 bases aligning to TRBD2. The CDR3 nucleotides are TGTGCCAGCAGTCCATGGGGGGGGACCAAAAACATTCAGTACTTC. Protein sequence: CASSPWGGTKNIQYF.